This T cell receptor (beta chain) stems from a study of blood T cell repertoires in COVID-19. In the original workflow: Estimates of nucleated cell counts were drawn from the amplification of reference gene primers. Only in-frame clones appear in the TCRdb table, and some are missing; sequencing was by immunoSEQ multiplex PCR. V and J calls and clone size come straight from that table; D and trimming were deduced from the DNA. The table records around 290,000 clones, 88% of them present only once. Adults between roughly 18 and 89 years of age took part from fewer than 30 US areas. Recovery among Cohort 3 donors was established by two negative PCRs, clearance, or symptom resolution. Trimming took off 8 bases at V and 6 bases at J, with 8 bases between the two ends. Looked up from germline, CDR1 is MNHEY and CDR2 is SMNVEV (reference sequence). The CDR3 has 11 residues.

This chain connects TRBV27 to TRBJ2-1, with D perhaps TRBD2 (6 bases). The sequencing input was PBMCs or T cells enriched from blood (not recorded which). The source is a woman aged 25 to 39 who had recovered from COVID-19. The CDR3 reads CASPGSNEQFF. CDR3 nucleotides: TGTGCCAGCCCCGGGAGCAATGAGCAGTTCTTC.